This T cell receptor (beta chain) derives from a study of blood T cell repertoires in COVID-19. Study background: COVID-19 samples from acute and convalescent phases originated in the United States, Italy and Spain. The cDNA or gDNA used as material had been derived from T cells, B-cell-depleted T cells, or PBMCs.

The CDR3 has 13 amino acids. Germline V gene lookup returns CDR1 SGHAT and CDR2 FQNNGV. The V gene lost 5 bases and the J gene lost 6 bases, with 13 bases spanning the gap. Original methodology: Amplification with reference gene primers provided the estimates of nucleated cell counts. Profiled with immunoSEQ multiplex PCR; TCRdb holds only in-frame clones, not every one. D and trimming come from the DNA, and the V and J calls and clone size come from that table. The top ten hold about an eighth of the sample, which has 200,000 to 300,000 clones, more than 75% seen once. The chain joins TRBV11-2 to TRBJ1-2; tentatively, D is TRBD1 (6 bases). The receptor was isolated from a woman between 55 and 75 years old with active or convalescent COVID-19. What was sequenced was peripheral blood. The CDR3 loop is CASSLDRPHGYTF. The CDR3 nucleotides read TGTGCCAGCAGCCTCGACAGGCCCCATGGCTACACCTTC.